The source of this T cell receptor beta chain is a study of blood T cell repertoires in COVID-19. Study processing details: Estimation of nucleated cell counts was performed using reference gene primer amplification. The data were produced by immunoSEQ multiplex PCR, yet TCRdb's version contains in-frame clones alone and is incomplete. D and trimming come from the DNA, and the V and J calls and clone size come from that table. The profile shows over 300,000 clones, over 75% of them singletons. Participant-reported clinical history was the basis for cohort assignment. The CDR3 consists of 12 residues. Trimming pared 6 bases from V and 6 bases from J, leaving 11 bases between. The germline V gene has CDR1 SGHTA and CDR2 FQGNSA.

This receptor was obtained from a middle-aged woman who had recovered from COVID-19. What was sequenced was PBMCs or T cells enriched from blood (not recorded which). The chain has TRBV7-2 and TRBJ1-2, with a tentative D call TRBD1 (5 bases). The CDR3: CASSFGGDGYTF. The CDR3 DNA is TGTGCCAGCAGTTTTGGGGGGGATGGCTACACCTTC. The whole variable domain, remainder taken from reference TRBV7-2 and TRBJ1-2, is GAGVSQSPSNKVTEKGKDVELRCDPISGHTALYWYRQSLGQGLEFLIYFQGNSAPDKSGLPSDRFSAERTGGSVSTLTIQRTQQEDSAVYLCASSFGGDGYTFGSGTRLTVV.